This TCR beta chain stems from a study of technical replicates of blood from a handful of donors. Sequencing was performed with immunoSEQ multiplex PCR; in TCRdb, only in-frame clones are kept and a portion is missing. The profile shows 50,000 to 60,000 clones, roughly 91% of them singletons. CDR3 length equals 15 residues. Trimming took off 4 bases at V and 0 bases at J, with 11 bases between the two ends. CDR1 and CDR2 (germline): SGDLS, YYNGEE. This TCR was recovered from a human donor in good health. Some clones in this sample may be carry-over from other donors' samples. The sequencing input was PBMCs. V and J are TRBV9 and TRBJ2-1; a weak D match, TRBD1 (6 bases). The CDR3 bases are TGTGCCAGCAGCATTACAGGGAGCTCCTACAATGAGCAGTTCTTC. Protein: CASSITGSSYNEQFF.